The 27 T cell receptor beta chains below come from one sample, sequenced in a study of T cell clonality in common variable immunodeficiency. Study findings and constraints: Fewer deletions and N-nucleotide insertions were reportedly seen in common variable immunodeficiency TCR beta sequences.

Only in-frame clones appear in the TCRdb table, and some are missing; sequencing was by immunoSEQ multiplex PCR. This set yields about 23,000 clones and no singletons; the top ten hold roughly 8.8%. Their antigen targets remain unknown. The source material was peripheral blood mononuclear cells. The receptors here all came from a human donor with common variable immunodeficiency.

In its sample, this clone was seen many times. At the DNA level, this CDR3 is encoded by other sequences in the same sample as well. The part of the CDR3 DNA that was read is TGTGCCAGTAGTATACAGGGATTCGGTGAAAAA. This sequence encodes CASSIQGFGEK. The whole CDR3 protein is CASSIQGFGEKLFF. This chain links TRBV19 with TRBJ1-4, with D tentatively TRBD1 (5 bases). The CDR3 goes on 3 residues after the read ends, and that part is filled in from the germline J gene. The CDR3 sequence is 14 residues long. V gave up 2 bases and J gave up 7 bases, with 11 bases separating them. Germline V gene sequence: CDR1 LNHDA, CDR2 SQIVND (reference sequence).

This clone was seen only a few times. The read ends 3 residues before the CDR3 terminus; that terminus is restored from the germline J gene. J is TRBJ1-1 and V is TRBV20-1, with a weak D call TRBD1 (5 bases). Trimming took off 0 bases at V and 3 bases at J, with 14 bases between the two ends. Germline CDR1 reads DFQATT; CDR2 reads SNEGSKA (reference sequence). CDR3 size: 15 residues. The sequenced part of the CDR3 DNA is TGCAGTGCTAGAGAGGCAGGGCGGTCGTACACTGAA. Amino acid sequence: CSAREAGRSYTE. The whole CDR3 sequence is CSAREAGRSYTEAFF.

This clone has only a few counts. The read terminates 3 residues before the CDR3 end, so the remaining end is supplied by the germline J gene. This same CDR3 is encoded by further DNA sequences in the sample. V gene TRBV5-6 combines with J gene TRBJ2-7; TRBD1 matches at 8 bases. The germline gives CDR1 SGHDT, CDR2 YYEEEE. This CDR3 region has 14 residues. Germline trimming cut 4 bases from V and 0 bases from J; bases unmatched to any gene: 3. The covered CDR3 bases are TGTGCCAGCAGCCCCGGGACAGGCTCCTACGAG. This sequence encodes CASSPGTGSYE. The full-length CDR3 reads as CASSPGTGSYEQYF.

This clone was found a few times. The read ends 3 residues early relative to the CDR3; the germline J gene fills the gap. The rearrangement uses TRBV30 and TRBJ2-3, with 8 bases that match TRBD2. The CDR3 sequence is 16 residues long. Germline CDR1 is GTSNPN and CDR2 is SVGIG (reference sequence). The V gene end was trimmed by 2 bases and the J gene end by 1 base; junction bases not matched to a gene: 8. The sequenced part of the CDR3 DNA is TGTGCCTGGAGTACCGACGTCGGGGGGGGCACAGATACG. As protein: CAWSTDVGGGTDT. The CDR3 in its entirety is CAWSTDVGGGTDTQYF. Combining the CDR3 with reference TRBV30 and TRBJ2-3 gives the whole variable domain SQTIHQWPATLVQPVGSPLSLECTVEGTSNPNLYWYRQAAGRGLQLLFYSVGIGQISSEVPQNLSASRPQDRQFILSSKKLLLSDSGFYLCAWSTDVGGGTDTQYFGPGTRLTVL.

A remark on this clone: The read gets to within 3 residues of the CDR3 end, and the germline J gene fills in the rest. This sequence joins TRBV13 and TRBJ1-1, with D maybe TRBD1 (6 bases). The V gene lost 5 bases and the J gene lost 7 bases, with 11 bases spanning the gap. The length of the CDR3 is 12 residues. Germline V gene data show CDR1 as PRHDT and CDR2 as FYEKMQ (reference sequence). The part of the CDR3 DNA that was read is TGTGCCAGCAGCCTCAGGGGAGGTGAA. Translating it yields CASSLRGGE. The whole CDR3 sequence is CASSLRGGEAFF.

This clone was detected ten times or more. Sequencing ends 3 residues short of the CDR3 end; the germline J gene provides the rest. The V and J genes are TRBV12-3 or TRBV12-4 and TRBJ2-1; possibly TRBD1 for D (5 bases). V was clipped by 8 bases and J by 4 bases, with 18 bases between them. The CDR3 covers 15 residues. CDR3 in amino acids: CASEQGAGPYNEQFF. Incomplete CDR3 DNA: TGTGCCAGCGAACAAGGGGCAGGACCTTACAATGAG.

This clone has a handful of counts. The CDR3 extends 3 residues past the end of the read, so its final part is completed from the germline J gene. The chain uses TRBV6-1 and TRBJ2-3; the D gene is possibly TRBD2 (6 bases). Trimming removed 5 bases from V and 0 bases from J, with 15 bases in between. CDR1 MNHNS and CDR2 SASEGT come from the germline V gene. There are 16 residues in the CDR3. The CDR3 DNA, read in part, is TGTGCCAGCAGTCAAGAGGGACTCGCTAGCACAGATACG. This codes for CASSQEGLASTDT. The entire CDR3 protein reads CASSQEGLASTDTQYF.

There are many counts of this clone. The read ends 3 residues before the CDR3 terminus; that terminus is restored from the germline J gene. J is TRBJ1-4 and V is TRBV5-6; the match to TRBD1 covers 11 bases. The length of the CDR3 is 13 residues. Germline CDR1 SGHDT, CDR2 YYEEEE. Partial CDR3 DNA: TGTGCCAGCAGCCCGGGGACAGGGGGGAAA. Translating gives CASSPGTGGK. The complete CDR3 protein is CASSPGTGGKLFF.

Worth noting for this clone: The read is 3 residues too short to cover the CDR3 end, so that end is filled in from the germline J gene. This chain links TRBV7-2 with TRBJ2-5, with a tentative D call TRBD2 (5 bases). With 2 bases removed from V and 3 bases from J, the gap between germline ends came to 7 bases. The germline V gene has CDR1 SGHTA and CDR2 FQGNSA. The CDR3 spans 13 residues. Here the CDR3 reads CASSLPGKETQYF. The CDR3 bases that were read are TGTGCCAGCAGCTTACCGGGGAAAGAGACC.

A note on this clone: The read is 3 residues too short to cover the CDR3 end, so that end is filled in from the germline J gene. The chain uses TRBV7-8 and TRBJ1-1; D gene uncertain. V was trimmed by 4 bases and J by 0 bases, leaving 9 bases between them. The CDR3 covers 14 residues. Per the germline V gene, CDR1 is SGHVS and CDR2 is FQNEAQ. The CDR3 reads CASSSRHLNTEAFF. The CDR3 bases that were read are TGTGCCAGCAGCTCCCGACACCTGAACACTGAA.

This clone occurred a few times. The read falls 3 residues short of the CDR3 end, and the missing part is taken from the germline J gene. The chain employs TRBV6-2 or TRBV6-3 and TRBJ1-2; unclear D gene. In germline, CDR1 is MNHEY, CDR2 SVGEGT. The CDR3 consists of 13 residues. Between the trimmed V and J ends, which lost 6 bases and 6 bases, there was a span of 14 bases. The CDR3 loop is CASSPKSGNGYTF. The part of the CDR3 DNA that was read is TGTGCCAGCAGCCCCAAGAGCGGGAATGGC.

At least ten counts were recorded for this clone. The read is 3 residues too short to cover the CDR3 end, so that end is filled in from the germline J gene. V and J are TRBV2 and TRBJ2-3, with TRBD2 as a possible D gene (6 bases). Trimming pared 7 bases from V and 1 base from J, leaving 9 bases between. CDR3 length: 13 residues. In germline, CDR1 is SNHLY, CDR2 FYNNEI. Incomplete CDR3 DNA: TGTGCCAGCACCAAGCGGGGCACAGATACG. Protein sequence: CASTKRGTDT. The entire CDR3 is CASTKRGTDTQYF.

Notes on this clone: The read stops 3 residues short of the end of the CDR3; the missing end is completed from the germline J gene. The J gene is TRBJ1-2, the V gene TRBV2; D is possibly TRBD1 (6 bases). The length of the CDR3 is 13 residues. Germline CDR1 reads SNHLY; CDR2 reads FYNNEI. The CDR3 bases that were read are TGTGCCAGCAGGGCAGGGGTGTCTCTCGGC. Its translation is CASRAGVSLG. The CDR3 in its entirety is CASRAGVSLGYTF.

This clone was picked up a small number of times. The CDR3 goes on 3 residues after the read ends, and that part is filled in from the germline J gene. The chain joins TRBV20-1 to TRBJ2-1; TRBD2 is a possible D gene (6 bases). This CDR3 region has 16 residues. Trimming left V 1 base short and J 0 bases short, with 13 bases between. From germline, CDR1 is DFQATT and CDR2 SNEGSKA (reference sequence). The CDR3: CSARGGAGVSYNEQFF. The sequenced part of the CDR3 DNA is TGCAGTGCTAGAGGCGGAGCGGGCGTCTCCTACAATGAG.

This clone was seen a handful of times. Sequencing ends 3 residues short of the CDR3 end; the germline J gene provides the rest. The genes are TRBV5-4 and TRBJ2-7; a possible D gene is TRBD2 (7 bases). This CDR3 comprises 15 residues. Trimming pared 2 bases from V and 5 bases from J, leaving 17 bases between. Germline V CDR1 and CDR2: SGHNT, YYREEE (reference sequence). CDR3 bases read: TGTGCCAGCAGCTTCGGGGGGCTACTCCGTAACGAG. Amino acids: CASSFGGLLRNE. The whole CDR3 protein reads CASSFGGLLRNEQYF.

This clone counts as medium-sized. Read data end 3 residues before the CDR3 end; the end is taken from the germline J gene. The V gene is TRBV20-1, the J gene TRBJ2-3; TRBD2 agrees at 7 bases. With V trimmed by 6 bases and J by 2 bases, 8 bases remained unmatched. CDR1 DFQATT and CDR2 SNEGSKA come from the germline V gene (reference sequence). The CDR3 has 14 amino acids. CDR3 DNA (partial): TGCAGTGCCGGAAGCGGGGCCCTCACAGATACG. Amino acid sequence: CSAGSGALTDT. In full, the CDR3 is CSAGSGALTDTQYF.

Concerning this clone: The read ends 3 residues shy of where the CDR3 ends; the end is completed using the germline J gene. The rearrangement links TRBV19 to TRBJ2-1, with 8 bases aligning to TRBD2. The CDR3 has 18 amino acids. Trimming took 2 bases from V and 3 from J; bases not matched to a gene: 12. CDR1 is LNHDA, CDR2 SQIVND, per germline (reference sequence). The part of the CDR3 DNA that was read is TGTGCCAGTAGTATATCTGGGGTAGCGGGGTATCACTACAATGAG. This codes for CASSISGVAGYHYNE. Given in full, the CDR3 is CASSISGVAGYHYNEQFF.

This clone was picked up many times. The read terminates 3 residues ahead of where the CDR3 ends, so the germline J gene completes it. The chain recombines TRBV6-1 with TRBJ2-5; tentative D call: TRBD1 (5 bases). This CDR3 has 14 amino acids. Germline-derived CDR1 and CDR2 are MNHNS and SASEGT. Trimming removed 1 base from V and 4 bases from J, with 10 bases in between. The DNA read from the CDR3 is TGTGCCAGCAGTGAAGGGACAACCGGAGAGACC. Translation gives CASSEGTTGET. The full-length CDR3 reads as CASSEGTTGETQYF.

A word on this clone: The CDR3 end lies 3 residues beyond the end of the read and is filled in from the germline J gene. The chain has TRBV2 and TRBJ2-3, with TRBD2 matching over 11 bases. This CDR3 has 15 amino acids. V lost 2 bases to trimming and J lost 8 bases; unmatched junction nucleotides: 6. Germline CDR1 is SNHLY and CDR2 is FYNNEI. The CDR3 bases that were read are TGTGCCAGCAGTGAAACGGCTAGCGGGGGGCCTACG. Its protein product is CASSETASGGPT. The whole CDR3 reads CASSETASGGPTQYF.

CDR3 bases read: TGCAGTGCTAGAGGCGGGGGGGGGCAAGAGACC. Its protein product is CSARGGGGQET. The entire CDR3 protein is CSARGGGGQETQYF. This chain connects TRBV20-1 to TRBJ2-5; TRBD2 matches at 9 bases. From the germline J gene comes the end of the CDR3, since the read stops 3 residues before it. Per the germline V gene, CDR1 is DFQATT and CDR2 is SNEGSKA (reference sequence). The CDR3 totals 14 residues. The ends lost 1 base at V and 2 bases at J; junction bases unmatched: 2.

In its sample, this clone was seen a few times. The missing CDR3 end, 3 residues past where the read stops, is filled in from the germline J gene. V is TRBV5-1 and J is TRBJ2-2; possible D gene TRBD2, 5 bases. The germline V and J ends were trimmed by 0 bases and 0 bases, with 6 bases remaining between them. CDR3 size: 15 residues. Germline lookup yields CDR1 SGHRS and CDR2 YFSETQ. The sequenced CDR3 bases are TGCGCCAGCAGCTTGGCAGCGGCGAACACCGGGGAG. It translates to CASSLAAANTGE. The entire CDR3 reads CASSLAAANTGELFF.

To note about this clone: The CDR3 extends 3 residues past the end of the read, so its final part is completed from the germline J gene. This chain links TRBV30 with TRBJ1-2; TRBD1 matches at 9 bases. The V gene end was trimmed by 2 bases and the J gene end by 5 bases; junction bases not matched to a gene: 6. Looked up from germline, CDR1 is GTSNPN and CDR2 is SVGIG (reference sequence). The CDR3 has 14 amino acids. The part of the CDR3 DNA that was read is TGTGCCTGGAGTTCCGGACAGGGGCCGTATGGC. Amino acid sequence: CAWSSGQGPYG. The CDR3 in its entirety is CAWSSGQGPYGYTF.

This clone was seen ten or more times. The sequenced fragment ends 3 residues before the CDR3 boundary, so the rest is inferred from the germline J gene. The V and J genes are TRBV5-1 and TRBJ2-7, with TRBD2 identical over 13 bases. The CDR3 extends over 17 amino acids. The germline V gene has CDR1 SGHRS and CDR2 YFSETQ. V shed 0 bases and J 2 bases; nucleotides not matched to a gene: 5. The CDR3 protein is CASSLGLAGGLTYEQYF. The CDR3 DNA, read in part, is TGCGCCAGCAGCTTGGGACTAGCGGGGGGCCTCACCTACGAG. Looking up the rest from reference TRBV5-1 and TRBJ2-7 gives the full variable domain: KAGVTQTPRYLIKTRGQQVTLSCSPISGHRSVSWYQQTPGQGLQFLFEYFSETQRNKGNFPGRFSGRQFSNSRSEMNVSTLELGDSALYLCASSLGLAGGLTYEQYFGPGTRLTVT.

Comments on this clone: The CDR3 is cut off 3 residues early in the read; its end comes from the germline J gene. The chain recombines TRBV19 with TRBJ1-1; TRBD1 is a possible D gene (6 bases). Germline values: CDR1 LNHDA, CDR2 SQIVND (reference sequence). With 6 bases removed from V and 0 bases from J, the gap between germline ends came to 14 bases. The CDR3 length is 15 residues. The CDR3: CASRGGGFMNTEAFF. CDR3 bases read: TGTGCCAGTAGAGGGGGGGGCTTCATGAACACTGAA.

This clone has only a few counts. The read gets to within 3 residues of the CDR3 end, and the germline J gene fills in the rest. The rearrangement uses TRBV7-9 and TRBJ2-5; D not certain. CDR3 length: 12 amino acids. The V gene lost 6 bases and the J gene lost 5 bases, with 10 bases spanning the gap. Germline CDR1 is SEHNR and CDR2 is FQNEAQ (reference sequence). The part of the CDR3 DNA that was read is TGTGCCAGCAGTTCCCTCCCGGAGACC. Its protein product is CASSSLPET. The whole CDR3 protein is CASSSLPETQYF.

The sample holds a few counts of this clone. The read gets to within 3 residues of the CDR3 end, and the germline J gene fills in the rest. At the DNA level, this CDR3 is encoded by other sequences in the same sample as well. V gene TRBV2 combines with J gene TRBJ2-7; 8 positions agree with TRBD1. J lost 1 base, V lost 5 bases, and 4 bases had no gene match. Germline V gene lookup returns CDR1 SNHLY and CDR2 FYNNEI. The CDR3 runs 14 residues. CDR3 DNA, as far as it was read: TGTGCCAGCAGTTGGACAGGGAGATCCTACGAG. Translated, it gives CASSWTGRSYE. In full, the CDR3 reads CASSWTGRSYEQYF.

With respect to this clone: The read falls 3 residues short of the CDR3 end, and the missing part is taken from the germline J gene. The chain combines TRBV2 with TRBJ1-1; D not resolved. The CDR3 loop spans 14 amino acids. Trimming took 6 bases from V and 1 from J, leaving 12 bases between them. Germline CDR1 is SNHLY and CDR2 is FYNNEI. CDR3: CASSAKAGNTEAFF. CDR3 bases read: TGTGCCAGCAGCGCCAAAGCAGGGAACACTGAA. The full variable domain, in which reference TRBV2 and TRBJ1-1 provide the parts outside the CDR3, is EPEVTQTPSHQVTQMGQEVILRCVPISNHLYFYWYRQILGQKVEFLVSFYNNEISEKSEIFDDQFSVERPDGSNFTLKIRSTKLEDSAMYFCASSAKAGNTEAFFGQGTRLTVV.